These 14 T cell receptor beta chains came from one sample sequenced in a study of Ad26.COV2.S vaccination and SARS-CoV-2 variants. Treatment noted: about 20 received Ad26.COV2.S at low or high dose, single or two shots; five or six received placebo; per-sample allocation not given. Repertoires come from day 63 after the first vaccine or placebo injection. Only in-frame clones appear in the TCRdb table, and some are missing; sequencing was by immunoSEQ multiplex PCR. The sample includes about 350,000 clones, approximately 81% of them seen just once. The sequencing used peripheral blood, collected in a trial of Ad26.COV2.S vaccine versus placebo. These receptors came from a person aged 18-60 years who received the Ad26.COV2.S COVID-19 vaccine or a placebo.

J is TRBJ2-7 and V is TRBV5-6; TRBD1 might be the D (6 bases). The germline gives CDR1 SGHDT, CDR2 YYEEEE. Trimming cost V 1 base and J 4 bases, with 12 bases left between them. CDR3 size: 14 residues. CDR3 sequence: CASSLFDRTYEQYF. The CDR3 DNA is TGTGCCAGCAGCTTGTTTGACAGGACATACGAGCAGTACTTC.

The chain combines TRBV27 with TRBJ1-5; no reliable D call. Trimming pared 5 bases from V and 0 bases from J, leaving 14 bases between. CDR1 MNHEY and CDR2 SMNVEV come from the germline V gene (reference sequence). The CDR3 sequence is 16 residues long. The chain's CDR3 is CASSPSWGYSNQPQHF. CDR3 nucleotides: TGTGCCAGCAGTCCGTCGTGGGGTTATAGCAATCAGCCCCAGCATTTT.

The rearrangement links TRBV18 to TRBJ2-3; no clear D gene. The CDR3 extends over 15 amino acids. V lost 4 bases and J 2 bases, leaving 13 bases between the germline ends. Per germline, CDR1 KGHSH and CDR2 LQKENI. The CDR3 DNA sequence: TGTGCCAGCTCACGATCAGCCGGGCCCACAGATACGCAGTATTTT. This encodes CASSRSAGPTDTQYF.

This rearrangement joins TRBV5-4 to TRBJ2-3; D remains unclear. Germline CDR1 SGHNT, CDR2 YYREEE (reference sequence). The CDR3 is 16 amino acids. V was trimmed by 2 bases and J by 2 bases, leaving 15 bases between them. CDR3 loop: CASSFSIHSVTDTQYF. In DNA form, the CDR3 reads TGTGCCAGCAGCTTTTCTATCCATTCAGTCACAGATACGCAGTATTTT.

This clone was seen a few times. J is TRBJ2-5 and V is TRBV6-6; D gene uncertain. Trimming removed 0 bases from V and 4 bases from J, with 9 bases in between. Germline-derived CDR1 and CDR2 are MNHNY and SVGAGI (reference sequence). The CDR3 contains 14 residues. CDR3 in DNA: TGTGCCAGCAGTTACTCGAGGAGATTAGAGACCCAGTACTTC. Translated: CASSYSRRLETQYF.

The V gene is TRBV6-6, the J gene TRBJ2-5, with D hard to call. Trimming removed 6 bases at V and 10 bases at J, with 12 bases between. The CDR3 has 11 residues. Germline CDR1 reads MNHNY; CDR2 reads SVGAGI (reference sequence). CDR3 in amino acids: CASSQMIDQYF. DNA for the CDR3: TGTGCCAGCAGCCAGATGATTGACCAGTACTTC.

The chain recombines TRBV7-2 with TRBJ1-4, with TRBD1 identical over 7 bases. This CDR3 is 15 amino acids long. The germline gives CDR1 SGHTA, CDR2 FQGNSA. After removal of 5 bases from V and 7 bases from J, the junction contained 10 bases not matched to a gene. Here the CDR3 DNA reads TGTGCCAGCAGCCCGCAAGGGGGCTCGGGTGAAAAACTGTTTTTT. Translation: CASSPQGGSGEKLFF.

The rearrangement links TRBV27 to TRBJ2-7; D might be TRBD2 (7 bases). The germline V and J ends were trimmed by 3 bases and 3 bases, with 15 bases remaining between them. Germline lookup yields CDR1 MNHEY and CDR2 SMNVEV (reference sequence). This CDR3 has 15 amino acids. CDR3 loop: CASSFVGGPIYEQYF. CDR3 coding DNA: TGTGCCAGCAGTTTCGTCGGGGGGCCCATCTACGAGCAGTACTTC.

The CDR3 loop is CASSFLQGVLPGELFF. The CDR3 region has the DNA TGTGCCAGCAGTTTCCTACAGGGTGTCTTACCCGGGGAGCTGTTTTTT. V and J are TRBV28 and TRBJ2-2, with D tentatively TRBD1 (6 bases). Germline V gene data show CDR1 as MDHEN and CDR2 as SYDVKM. V lost 3 bases, J lost 6 bases, and 17 bases lay in between. The length of the CDR3 is 16 residues.

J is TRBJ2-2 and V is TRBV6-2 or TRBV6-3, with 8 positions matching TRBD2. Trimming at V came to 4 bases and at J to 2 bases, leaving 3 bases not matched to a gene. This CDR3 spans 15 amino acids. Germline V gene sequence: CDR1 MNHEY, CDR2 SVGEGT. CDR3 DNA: TGTGCCAGCAGTTGGCGGGGGGCTAACACCGGGGAGCTGTTTTTT. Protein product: CASSWRGANTGELFF.

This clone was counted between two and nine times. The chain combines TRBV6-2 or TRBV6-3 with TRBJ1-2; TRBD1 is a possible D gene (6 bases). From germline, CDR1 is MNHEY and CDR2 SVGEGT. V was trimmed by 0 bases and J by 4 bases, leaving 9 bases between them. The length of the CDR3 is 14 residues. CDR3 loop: CASSYSGGLYGYTF. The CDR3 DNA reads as TGTGCCAGCAGTTACTCCGGGGGCCTCTATGGCTACACCTTC.

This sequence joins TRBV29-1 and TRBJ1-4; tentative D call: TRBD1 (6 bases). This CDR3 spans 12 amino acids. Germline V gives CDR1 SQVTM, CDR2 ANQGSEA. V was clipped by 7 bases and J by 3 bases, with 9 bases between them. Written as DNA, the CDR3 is TGCAGCGGGGGGCAGTCTAATGAAAAACTGTTTTTT. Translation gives CSGGQSNEKLFF.

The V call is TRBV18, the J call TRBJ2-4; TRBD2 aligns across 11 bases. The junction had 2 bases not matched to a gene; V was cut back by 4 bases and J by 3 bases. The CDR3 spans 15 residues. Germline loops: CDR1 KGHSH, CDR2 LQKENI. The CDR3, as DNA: TGTGCCAGCTCACTTAGCGGGAGGGACAAAAACATTCAGTACTTC. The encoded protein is CASSLSGRDKNIQYF.

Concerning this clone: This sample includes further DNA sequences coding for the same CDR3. The CDR3 loop is CASSLVAGGETQYF. In DNA form, the CDR3 reads TGTGCCAGCAGCTTAGTTGCGGGAGGGGAGACCCAGTACTTC. This sequence joins TRBV7-9 and TRBJ2-5, with 9 bases matching TRBD2. This CDR3 has 14 amino acids. J was trimmed by 5 bases and V by 1 base; bases with no gene match: 2. CDR1 is SEHNR and CDR2 is FQNEAQ in the germline V gene (reference sequence).